This T cell receptor (beta chain) was captured by sequencing in a study of cytomegalovirus exposure and HLA in healthy donors. The CDR3 has 17 residues. The V segment lost 7 bases and the J segment 4 bases; nucleotides outside the gene matches: 12. Germline V CDR1 and CDR2: SEHNR, FQNEAQ (reference sequence). Overall study findings and caveats: The records held CMV serostatus as the only immune exposure information. Earlier analysis yielded a pattern in which most TCR beta V segments were productive about 87% or about 30% of the time.

The PCR used 60 Vbeta and 13 Jbeta primers. Study processing details: It was a later analysis that counted 83 million or so unique TCR beta chains, of which some 9.9 million were shared. Measured with immunoSEQ multiplex PCR; TCRdb has only the in-frame clones, and not every one. The V and J calls and clone size were taken over from that table, and D and trimming were inferred from the DNA. The data contain 200,000 to 250,000 clones, approximately 82% of them seen just once; the ten biggest clones take up around 8.6%. This clone came up once. The antigen remains unidentified. The source is a woman aged 60-75 years in good health and CMV-seropositive. J is TRBJ2-6 and V is TRBV7-9; the match to TRBD2 covers 8 bases. Sequencing used PBMCs. The CDR3 nucleotides read TGTGCCAGCACCAACTTTCAGACTAGCGCCGGGGCCAACGTCCTGACTTTC. It codes for CASTNFQTSAGANVLTF.